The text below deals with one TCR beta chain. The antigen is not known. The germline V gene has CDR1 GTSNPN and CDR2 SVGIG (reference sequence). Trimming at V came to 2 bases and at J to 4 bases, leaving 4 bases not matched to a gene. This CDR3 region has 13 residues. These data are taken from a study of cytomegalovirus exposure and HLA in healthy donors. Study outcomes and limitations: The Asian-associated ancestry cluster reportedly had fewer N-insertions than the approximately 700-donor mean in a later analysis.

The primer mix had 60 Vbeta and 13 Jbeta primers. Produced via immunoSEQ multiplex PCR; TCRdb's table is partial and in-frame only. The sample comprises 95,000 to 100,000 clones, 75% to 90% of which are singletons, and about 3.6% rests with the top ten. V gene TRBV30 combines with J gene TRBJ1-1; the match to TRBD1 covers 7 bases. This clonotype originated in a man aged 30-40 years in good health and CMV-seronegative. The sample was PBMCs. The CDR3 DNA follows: TGTGCCTGGAGTAGGGGGCTAGGCACTGAAGCTTTCTTT. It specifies CAWSRGLGTEAFF. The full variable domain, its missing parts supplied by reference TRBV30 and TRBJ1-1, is SQTIHQWPATLVQPVGSPLSLECTVEGTSNPNLYWYRQAAGRGLQLLFYSVGIGQISSEVPQNLSASRPQDRQFILSSKKLLLSDSGFYLCAWSRGLGTEAFFGQGTRLTVV.